This T cell receptor beta chain derives from a study of blood T cell repertoires in COVID-19. This clone has a single count. The length of the CDR3 is 16 residues. V was pared by 1 base and J by 0 bases, with 11 bases between. Germline CDR1 and CDR2: LNHDA and SQIVND (reference sequence). Authors' methods: Amplification of reference gene primers provided the estimated nucleated cell counts. Libraries were prepared by immunoSEQ multiplex PCR; TCRdb keeps only in-frame clonotypes and omits some of them. V, J and clone size reflect that table, while D and trimming were determined from the DNA. This sample carries some 300,000 clones, 85% to 90% of them seen once, and the ten largest clones take 6.3%. It was during active infection that Seattle patients were enrolled and then longitudinally followed.

V gene TRBV19 combines with J gene TRBJ2-3, with D unclear. The source material was peripheral blood. This TCR derives from a woman aged 45-65 years with COVID-19, enrolled during active disease. The DNA for the CDR3 is TGTGCCAGTAGTATAGTGGCCGCAAGTAGCACAGATACGCAGTATTTT. Its protein is CASSIVAASSTDTQYF.